This section outlines one T cell receptor beta chain sequence together with its context. This clonotype was detected many times. Its recognized antigen is unknown. No quality values exist for individual bases; no much larger clone is one base distant. This sample is drawn from a study of T cells in Graves' hyperthyroidism and ophthalmopathy (dated by TCRdb to between 2018 and 2021). Study-wide context: Peripheral blood samples were taken at the time of initial diagnosis, prior to any treatment. To identify distinguishing TCR V-J signatures, a discovery cohort of about 95 patients was used, comprising 40 to 45 with Graves' ophthalmopathy and some 60 with stable Graves' hyperthyroidism. Whether ophthalmopathy could be predicted prospectively was tested in an independent validation cohort made up of approximately 19 hyperthyroidism patients plus 17 patients who later progressed to ophthalmopathy. The 95 to 100 discovery patients were divided at random into training and test sets in a 7:3 ratio. In addition, the study compared T-cell repertoires in thyroid tissue and in blood from six Graves' hyperthyroidism patients. Once sampling was done, hyperthyroidism patients were given methimazole at a starting dose of 30 mg daily, whereas ophthalmopathy patients were given high-dose intravenous methylprednisolone. The paper describes TCR Vbeta CDR3 sequencing of about 140 peripheral blood samples, made up of 43 ophthalmopathy patients, 70 to 80 hyperthyroidism patients and 17 progressor patients.

General study outcomes and caveats: Ophthalmopathy was separated from stable hyperthyroidism by a 13 V-J signature model, with approximately 89% sensitivity and 81% to 83% specificity obtained in cross-validation and 80%/75% obtained in testing. Most expanded thyroid clonotypes (frequency above 0.001) were also detected in blood, suggesting blood repertoires may reflect thyroid immune responses. No statistical method was used to set the sample size in advance, and investigators knew the group allocation. In validation, the model predicted progression to ophthalmopathy a median of 6.5 months before onset, with roughly 70% sensitivity and just under 75% specificity.

A patient counted as having stable Graves' hyperthyroidism if no progression to ophthalmopathy occurred over 18 months of follow-up. Hyperthyroidism patients were aged 18 to 65 years and newly diagnosed, with disease duration of less than 2 months. Patients with uncontrolled infections, other autoimmune diseases, pregnancy or lactation were excluded. Clinical symptoms, serum thyroxine and TRAb, thyroid ultrasound, and orbital computed tomography formed the basis for the diagnoses. PBMCs were isolated from about 9 ml of fresh peripheral blood by Ficoll-Paque density gradient centrifugation. Total RNA was extracted with Trizol reagent, and quality was checked on an Agilent 2100 Bioanalyzer. Trimming at the junction amounts to 6 bases on V and 7 bases on J, and the germline ends lie 10 bases apart. The CDR3 spans 12 residues, from the cysteine through the phenylalanine. The sequence is cut down to CDR3 DNA, 36 bases in frame from base 1.

TCR beta CDR3 regions were amplified from RNA transcripts. The TCR CDR3 was subjected to a first round of RT-PCR using the HTBI primer set and the Qiagen OneStep RT-PCR kit. Libraries were constructed in a second round of multiplex PCR, after which size selection and purification were carried out. Paired-end sequencing of the libraries was performed with 100 bp reads on an Illumina HiSeq2000. In the paper's pipeline: SOAPnuke was used to process the raw data, with reads discarded if the reads contained adapters or uncalled bases, had a mean Phred below 15, or lacked an exact constant-primer or identifier match. COPE v1.2.5 was used to merge high-quality paired reads, and clonotypes were defined as unique nucleotide sequences. Clonotypes were aligned to IMGT TRBV, TRBD and TRBJ reference segments using MiTCR v1.1. The analysis included only V-J combinations with a frequency above 0.0001, which together covered 99% to 99.2% of the repertoires. A TCS score was defined as the ratio of F50 (clonal expansion) to E x V (chaos), with BLOSUM62-based TCRdist applied between CDR3 peptides within each V-J. Welch's t-statistics and random forest reduced fewer than 550 V-J features to roughly 13, which were used in a naive Bayes classifier (R e1071). The raw public data were reprocessed by TCRdb itself: fastp quality trimming at Q25, MiXCR clonotype calling, in-frame beta chains only. Each entry merges the rows of one CDR3 protein and shows their most common DNA and genes. TCRdb assigned the V and J calls; the authors' analysis was not used. The sample contains hundreds of thousands of distinct CDR3 sequences, over 15% of them found a single time. Roughly 18% of the sample rests with the top ten.

The V and J segments used are TRBV12-3 or TRBV12-4 and TRBJ1-5; no D gene call is confident. Sequences were obtained from blood. The clonotype originates from a woman aged 18 to 35 with Graves' hyperthyroidism. CDR3 protein: CASRGLQQPQHF. The DNA sequence is given as TGTGCCAGCAGGGGGTTACAGCAGCCCCAGCATTTT.